This TCR beta chain stems from a study of T cell responses to AZD1222 COVID-19 vaccine. Assay used: immunoSEQ multiplex PCR; TCRdb lists only in-frame clones, some missing. The sample records 95,000 to 150,000 clones, 80% to 90% being singletons. J gave up 4 bases and V 4 bases, and 4 bases lay outside the gene matches. The germline gives CDR1 SGHAT, CDR2 FQNNGV. The CDR3 runs to 14 residues. The chain uses TRBV11-2 and TRBJ2-5, with 9 bases matching TRBD2. The source of this sequence is an adult in good health. The starting material was peripheral blood, obtained on day 0 of MenACWY control vaccination. Written as DNA, the CDR3 is TGTGCCAGCAGCTCAGCGGGAGGCGTAGAGACCCAGTACTTC. It codes for CASSSAGGVETQYF.